The 25 T cell receptor beta chains below all came from one sample that was sequenced in a study of blood T cells in healthy people across ages. A second PCR of roughly 7 to 11 cycles used a sample-barcoded 5' primer and a J-beta primer mix. Each CDR3 protein is one row after TCRdb ran MiXCR on the 5' RACE reads. The sample contains around 970,000 distinct CDR3 sequences, 45% to 60% of which appear only once. The sequenced sample consisted of blood. The receptors come from a woman aged 60-70 years in good health.

The gene calls are TRBV5-1 and TRBJ2-5, with a tentative D call TRBD1 (6 bases). The CDR3 has 12 residues. V was pared by 7 bases and J by 11 bases, with 18 bases between. Germline CDR1 SGHRS, CDR2 YFSETQ. CDR3 sequence (DNA): TGCGCCAGCTGGGACACGTACAATGAGCAGTACTTC. Protein: CASWDTYNEQYF.

This clonotype occurred a few times. The rearrangement joins TRBV12-3 or TRBV12-4 to TRBJ2-7; D not certain. V gave up 11 bases and J gave up 5 bases, with 7 bases separating them. This CDR3 has 9 amino acids. In DNA, the CDR3 is TGTGCCGCCGAAAACGAGCAGTACTTC. Translation gives CAAENEQYF.

The chain uses TRBV11-2 and TRBJ2-7; 7 bases are a match to TRBD1. Judging by the DNA end, TRBJ2-5 fits better; the J call may be wrong. There are 15 residues in the CDR3. The germline V gene encodes CDR1 SGHAT and CDR2 FQNNGV. Written as DNA, the CDR3 is TGTGCCAGCAGTAAAGGGACAGTTGAGACGGAGACCCAGTACTTC. Protein: CASSKGTVETETQYF.

This clonotype showed up just a few times. The chain has TRBV7-2 and TRBJ2-7; TRBD2 is a possible D gene (5 bases). Germline V gene data show CDR1 as SGHTA and CDR2 as FQGNSA. The CDR3 is 14 amino acids. V shed 5 bases and J shed 5 bases, with 16 bases lying between them. CDR3 protein: CASSRAALRHEQYF. The CDR3 region has the DNA TGTGCCAGCAGCAGAGCGGCTCTCCGACACGAGCAGTACTTC.

The chain carries TRBV7-9 and TRBJ1-2; D call uncertain. Germline V CDR1 and CDR2: SEHNR, FQNEAQ (reference sequence). V lost 5 bases to trimming and J lost 6 bases, with 10 bases between them. The CDR3 runs to 12 residues. The CDR3 region is CASSPGPDGYTF. The DNA of the CDR3 is TGTGCCAGCAGCCCAGGACCGGATGGCTACACCTTC.

V gene TRBV20-1 combines with J gene TRBJ2-1, with TRBD2 identical over 8 bases. V dropped 0 bases and J dropped 10; count of bases not matched to a gene: 17. The CDR3 is made up of 17 amino acids. Germline CDR1 reads DFQATT; CDR2 reads SNEGSKA (reference sequence). This CDR3 reads CSARDRKRESPFGEQFF. The CDR3 DNA follows: TGCAGTGCTAGAGATCGGAAGCGGGAGTCCCCATTCGGGGAGCAGTTCTTC.

The rearrangement uses TRBV28 and TRBJ1-2; a weak D match, TRBD1 (6 bases). Germline V gives CDR1 MDHEN, CDR2 SYDVKM. This CDR3 comprises 13 residues. Trimming pared 6 bases from V and 6 bases from J, leaving 14 bases between. CDR3 coding DNA: TGTGCCAGCAGGGAACAGGGTATGGATGGCTACACCTTC. Encoded protein: CASREQGMDGYTF.

The chain combines TRBV4-2 with TRBJ2-5; weak D call: TRBD1 (6 bases). Deletions cut 0 bases from V and 4 bases from J, with 9 bases between. CDR3 length equals 14 residues. Germline V gives CDR1 LGHNA, CDR2 YNFKEQ. The CDR3 bases are TGTGCCAGCAGCCAAGATTCGGACAGAGAGACCCAGTACTTC. Protein sequence: CASSQDSDRETQYF.

The rearrangement links TRBV20-1 to TRBJ2-5, with D perhaps matching TRBD1 or TRBD2 (5 bases each). The J call could be wrong; TRBJ2-7 is a better fit for the DNA end. Germline V CDR1 and CDR2: DFQATT, SNEGSKA (reference sequence). This CDR3 has 14 residues. CDR3: CSAPADRGSGEQYF. CDR3 nucleotide sequence: TGCAGTGCTCCTGCCGACCGGGGCTCGGGCGAGCAGTACTTC.

This clonotype appeared a single time. The chain couples TRBV20-1 to TRBJ1-4; no reliable D call. V gave up 6 bases and J gave up 7 bases, with 18 bases separating them. CDR3 size: 14 residues. Per the germline V gene, CDR1 is DFQATT and CDR2 is SNEGSKA (reference sequence). DNA for the CDR3: TGCAGTGCCAAGATTCCTGGGCGGTCTGAAAAACTGTTTTTT. As protein: CSAKIPGRSEKLFF.

The chain uses TRBV27 and TRBJ1-4; D uncertain. Trimming cost V 2 bases and J 6 bases, with 10 bases left between them. The CDR3 loop spans 14 amino acids. The germline gives CDR1 MNHEY, CDR2 SMNVEV (reference sequence). The CDR3 DNA reads as TGTGCCAGCAGTTTAGGAGGGAGAGATGAAAAACTGTTTTTT. Protein: CASSLGGRDEKLFF. Based on the CDR3 plus reference TRBV27 and TRBJ1-4, the full variable domain is EAQVTQNPRYLITVTGKKLTVTCSQNMNHEYMSWYRQDPGLGLRQIYYSMNVEVTDKGDVPEGYKVSRKEKRNFPLILESPSPNQTSLYFCASSLGGRDEKLFFGSGTQLSVL.

A word on this clonotype: A much larger clone lies one base from this, so it may be a read error. The chain uses TRBV29-1 and TRBJ2-5; TRBD1 might be the D (5 bases). In germline, CDR1 is SQVTM, CDR2 ANQGSEA. The CDR3 length is 15 residues. The CDR3 sequence is CSVEDGALARESQYF. In DNA, the CDR3 is TGCAGCGTTGAAGATGGGGCTTTAGCAAGAGAGTCCCAGTACTTC.

This chain links TRBV3-1 with TRBJ2-1, with 8 bases that match TRBD2. This CDR3 region has 17 residues. V dropped 3 bases and J dropped 8; count of bases not matched to a gene: 15. The germline CDR1 and CDR2 sequences are LGHDT and YNNKEL (reference sequence). The CDR3 region is CASSHKTQSGSQDEQFF. The CDR3 nucleotides read TGTGCCAGCAGCCATAAAACCCAAAGCGGGAGTCAGGATGAGCAGTTCTTC.

CDR3 amino acids: CSARSGLAGVYEQYF. The CDR3 coding sequence is TGCAGTGCTAGATCGGGACTAGCGGGAGTTTACGAGCAGTACTTC. The chain recombines TRBV20-1 with TRBJ2-4, with 14 bases matching TRBD2. The DNA end lines up better with TRBJ2-7; the J call may be wrong. CDR1 and CDR2 (germline): DFQATT, SNEGSKA (reference sequence). The CDR3 sequence is 15 residues long.

The J gene is TRBJ1-2, the V gene TRBV7-9; D might be TRBD1 (6 bases). V dropped 5 bases and J dropped 1 base, with 23 bases sitting between them. The CDR3 spans 18 residues. Per germline, CDR1 SEHNR and CDR2 FQNEAQ (reference sequence). For the CDR3, the DNA is TGTGCCAGCAGCAAACCCGGGACATCCGACTCCTTTAACTATGGCTACACCTTC. As protein: CASSKPGTSDSFNYGYTF.

This clonotype was seen a handful of times. The chain has TRBV29-1 and TRBJ2-1; 12 bases line up with TRBD2. The germline CDR1 and CDR2 sequences are SQVTM and ANQGSEA. The CDR3 has 15 residues. After removal of 3 bases from V and 3 bases from J, the junction contained 3 bases not matched to a gene. CDR3 DNA: TGCAGCGTTGAGTTGACTAGCGGGAGCTACAATGAGCAGTTCTTC. Translating it yields CSVELTSGSYNEQFF.

The V and J genes are TRBV6-5 and TRBJ1-2, with D perhaps TRBD1 (6 bases). The germline V gene has CDR1 MNHEY and CDR2 SVGAGI. The V end lost 10 bases, the J end lost 4 bases, and 16 bases lay between the germline ends. This CDR3 has 13 amino acids. CDR3 coding DNA: TGTGCCACTACCCGGGGGCAGGGCTATGGCTACACCTTC. Encoded protein: CATTRGQGYGYTF.

The chain joins TRBV14 to TRBJ1-2; maybe TRBD1 (6 bases). CDR1 and CDR2 (germline): SGHDN, FVKESK. With 5 bases removed from V and 7 bases from J, the gap between germline ends came to 14 bases. The CDR3 has 13 residues. This chain's CDR3 is CASSTRDTRGYTF. CDR3 coding DNA: TGTGCCAGCAGCACCCGGGACACCCGTGGCTACACCTTC.

The rearrangement links TRBV5-4 to TRBJ1-2; TRBD1 matches 7 bases. CDR3 size: 13 residues. V shed 0 bases, J shed 8 bases, and the junction held 4 bases outside the gene matches. Germline V gene sequence: CDR1 SGHNT, CDR2 YYREEE (reference sequence). The CDR3 bases are TGTGCCAGCAGCTTGGGACAGGGACAAGGCTACACCTTC. This codes for CASSLGQGQGYTF.

The J gene is TRBJ2-7, the V gene TRBV6-1; 9 bases agree with TRBD1. The germline V gene has CDR1 MNHNS and CDR2 SASEGT. V was pared by 6 bases and J by 5 bases, with 8 bases of the junction left unmatched. The length of the CDR3 is 14 residues. The CDR3 loop is CASRAGTGSHEQYF. The CDR3 region has the DNA TGTGCCAGCAGGGCCGGGACAGGGTCCCACGAGCAGTACTTC.

The gene calls are TRBV25-1 and TRBJ2-7, with 10 positions matching TRBD1. Germline CDR1 MGHDK, CDR2 SYGVNS. Losses at the gene ends were 3 bases for V and 3 bases for J; bases not matched to a gene: 11. This CDR3 has 17 amino acids. In DNA form, the CDR3 reads TGTGCCAGCAGTGACTGGGACAGGGGCTCCCTATACTACGAGCAGTACTTC. Protein: CASSDWDRGSLYYEQYF.

This clonotype was picked up a small number of times. V is TRBV5-1 and J is TRBJ2-7; D gene ambiguous. Trimming took 3 bases from V and 2 from J, leaving 9 bases between them. In germline, CDR1 is SGHRS, CDR2 YFSETQ. This CDR3 comprises 13 residues. The CDR3 reads CASSSHEAYEQYF. In DNA, the CDR3 is TGCGCCAGCAGCTCGCACGAGGCCTACGAGCAGTACTTC. Full variable domain (remainder filled in from reference TRBV5-1 and TRBJ2-7): KAGVTQTPRYLIKTRGQQVTLSCSPISGHRSVSWYQQTPGQGLQFLFEYFSETQRNKGNFPGRFSGRQFSNSRSEMNVSTLELGDSALYLCASSSHEAYEQYFGPGTRLTVT.

The chain is built from TRBV20-1 and TRBJ2-1; no clear D. Germline CDR1 reads DFQATT; CDR2 reads SNEGSKA (reference sequence). Trimming took off 0 bases at V and 4 bases at J, with 16 bases between the two ends. This CDR3 has 16 amino acids. CDR3 nucleotides: TGCAGTGCTAGAGATAGGGCACAGAGCTATTACAATGAGCAGTTCTTC. It translates to CSARDRAQSYYNEQFF.

Only a few counts were recorded for this clonotype. The chain carries TRBV7-2 and TRBJ2-7; 8 bases align to TRBD1. This CDR3 is built from 17 residues. The germline CDR1 and CDR2 sequences are SGHTA and FQGNSA. V was clipped by 1 base and J by 4 bases; unmatched bases: 12. Here the CDR3 DNA reads TGTGCCAGCAGCTTAGAGGGGTGGGGACAGGAGCTTTACGAGCAGTACTTC. This sequence encodes CASSLEGWGQELYEQYF.

The J gene is TRBJ2-7, the V gene TRBV28; the match to TRBD1 covers 9 bases. The germline V gene encodes CDR1 MDHEN and CDR2 SYDVKM. This CDR3 has 15 amino acids. The V gene end was trimmed by 6 bases and the J gene end by 2 bases; junction bases not matched to a gene: 8. In DNA form, the CDR3 reads TGTGCCAGCAGGCCAGGCGGGACAGGGACCTACGAGCAGTACTTC. Its translation: CASRPGGTGTYEQYF.